This T cell receptor (beta chain) is from a study of brain T cells in children with intractable seizures. Broader study findings: Among the top 50 brain clones were public and private clonotypes. Viral specificity was inferred only from CDR3 similarity; HCMV serostatus was unknown.

For this clone: As yet, its antigen is unknown.

Profiled with immunoSEQ multiplex PCR; TCRdb holds only in-frame clones, not every one. The table has around 9,300 clones, 69% seen once; the top ten hold 15% to 20%. The sequenced cases were selected for having the highest brain T cell transcript signatures. CDR1 is LGHDT, CDR2 YNNKEL, per germline (reference sequence). The CDR3 runs to 18 residues. J was trimmed by 9 bases and V by 0 bases; bases with no gene match: 12. This specimen was resected brain tissue, taken at surgery. The TCR comes from a girl aged 2 to 9 with tuberous sclerosis and intractable seizures. V and J are TRBV3-1 (or the pseudogene TRBV3-2) and TRBJ2-1; 12 bases line up with TRBD2. Written as DNA, the CDR3 is TGTGCCAGCAGCCAAGATCTAGGCCTAGCGGGGGGGCCCGCTGAGCAGTTCTTC. Translating it yields CASSQDLGLAGGPAEQFF.